This entry concerns a single T cell receptor (beta chain). The target antigen is unknown. This CDR3 fails to terminate in the conserved phenylalanine or tryptophan, so it likely reflects a read error. The CDR3 contains 15 residues. Trimming shortened V by 8 bases and J by 2 bases, and 18 bases separated the two germline ends. CDR1 and CDR2 from the germline V gene are MNHEY and SMNVEV (reference sequence). Amplification targeted TCR beta CDR3 regions from RNA transcripts. Initially, a first-round RT-PCR of the TCR CDR3 employed the HTBI primer set. TCRdb re-called the multiplex PCR reads through MiXCR, storing one row per CDR3 protein. The sample holds hundreds of thousands of distinct CDR3 sequences, roughly a quarter seen once. The sample originates from a study of T cells in Graves' hyperthyroidism and ophthalmopathy. Points from the study as a whole: In blood, most of the thyroid clonotypes expanded above 0.001 were also present.

This receptor was obtained from a young woman with Graves' ophthalmopathy. The chain carries TRBV27 and TRBJ1-2, with D unresolved. Sequencing was performed on blood. The CDR3 DNA reads as TGTGCCAGCCTATCCCGGGCAGGAGCCAACTATGGCTACACCGTC. This sequence encodes CASLSRAGANYGYTV.